The 27 T cell receptor beta chains below all came from one sample that was sequenced in a study of blood T cell repertoires in COVID-19 (dated by TCRdb to 2020 to 2021). Preparation of the library involved the immunoSEQ multiplex PCR assay. TCRdb holds this immuneACCESS table with in-frame rearrangements only. Some clones are missing; in checked studies, unresolved V genes explain under half, and the rest has no known cause. Here the sample has roughly 160,000 clones; roughly 84% occur a single time. 9.5% to 13% of the sample is in the top ten clones. Material: peripheral blood. These receptors originate from a man in his 70s with active or convalescent COVID-19.

The chain couples TRBV7-7 to TRBJ2-2; D gene ambiguous. V lost 1 base, J lost 6 bases, and 15 bases lay in between. The CDR3 length is 16 residues. Germline CDR1 and CDR2: SSHAT and FNYEAQ (reference sequence). For the CDR3, the DNA is TGTGCCAGCAGCTTAGGAGCATTTGCTTTCGCCGGGGAGCTGTTTTTT. Encoded protein: CASSLGAFAFAGELFF.

Only one count was recorded for this clone. V usage is TRBV3-1 (or the pseudogene TRBV3-2) and J usage is TRBJ2-1; 13 bases agree with TRBD2. This CDR3 comprises 13 residues. Germline lookup yields CDR1 LGHDT and CDR2 YNNKEL (reference sequence). V was clipped by 5 bases and J by 12 bases; unmatched bases: 4. CDR3 protein: CASSTTSGRMQFF. CDR3 nucleotide sequence: TGTGCCAGCAGCACGACTAGCGGGAGGATGCAGTTCTTC.

The chain has TRBV2 and TRBJ1-3; D unresolved. Germline lookup yields CDR1 SNHLY and CDR2 FYNNEI. With 6 bases removed from V and 0 bases from J, the gap between germline ends came to 12 bases. The CDR3 runs to 15 residues. CDR3: CASSEPWSSGNTIYF. For the CDR3, the DNA is TGTGCCAGCAGCGAGCCATGGAGCTCTGGAAACACCATATATTTT.

The chain employs TRBV9 and TRBJ2-2; 8 positions agree with TRBD2. Germline values: CDR1 SGDLS, CDR2 YYNGEE. The CDR3 length is 15 residues. V was pared by 4 bases and J by 6 bases, with 8 bases of the junction left unmatched. In DNA, the CDR3 is TGTGCCAGCAGCACGGGACTAGTATCGCCCGGGGAGCTGTTTTTT. This gives the protein CASSTGLVSPGELFF.

The chain recombines TRBV9 with TRBJ2-1, with TRBD2 identical over 10 bases. The V and J ends lost 3 bases and 8 bases, in that order; junction bases with no gene match: 14. This CDR3 has 17 residues. Germline assignment: CDR1 SGDLS and CDR2 YYNGEE. DNA of the CDR3: TGTGCCAGCAGCGCCCCCCAGCGGACTAGCGGCTTCGATGAGCAGTTCTTC. Residues: CASSAPQRTSGFDEQFF.

The chain recombines TRBV27 with TRBJ1-4; D unresolved. The CDR3 extends over 16 amino acids. V lost 6 bases to trimming and J lost 0 bases, with 14 bases between them. From germline, CDR1 is MNHEY and CDR2 SMNVEV (reference sequence). The CDR3 here is CASRRSRQATNEKLFF. The CDR3 DNA is TGTGCCAGCAGGAGATCCAGACAAGCAACTAATGAAAAACTGTTTTTT.

V usage is TRBV7-3 and J usage is TRBJ2-2, with D perhaps TRBD2 (6 bases). The germline gives CDR1 SGHTA, CDR2 FQGTGA. The CDR3 totals 16 residues. With 6 bases removed from V and 6 bases from J, the gap between germline ends came to 20 bases. The CDR3 DNA reads TGTGCCAGCAGACATCGGGGGAATAGCGGAGCCGGGGAGCTGTTTTTT. This translates into CASRHRGNSGAGELFF. Full variable domain (remainder filled in from reference TRBV7-3 and TRBJ2-2): GAGVSQTPSNKVTEKGKYVELRCDPISGHTALYWYRQSLGQGPEFLIYFQGTGAADDSGLPNDRFFAVRPEGSVSTLKIQRTERGDSAVYLCASRHRGNSGAGELFFGEGSRLTVL.

The chain combines TRBV7-9 with TRBJ1-2; TRBD1 aligns across 11 bases. Germline V gene data show CDR1 as SEHNR and CDR2 as FQNEAQ (reference sequence). The V gene end was trimmed by 5 bases and the J gene end by 2 bases; junction bases not matched to a gene: 7. There are 16 residues in the CDR3. The CDR3 bases are TGTGCCAGCAGCAAAATGGGGGACAGGGGGAACTATGGCTACACCTTC. Amino acids: CASSKMGDRGNYGYTF.

V gene TRBV5-1 combines with J gene TRBJ2-7; 10 positions agree with TRBD1. Germline assignment: CDR1 SGHRS and CDR2 YFSETQ. J was trimmed by 4 bases and V by 4 bases; bases with no gene match: 2. This CDR3 contains 13 residues. The CDR3 region is CASSMGQGYEQYF. The CDR3, as DNA: TGCGCCAGCAGCATGGGACAGGGGTACGAGCAGTACTTC.

This clone was found once. The chain uses TRBV6-4 and TRBJ2-3; TRBD2 agrees at 9 bases. The V gene's germline CDR1 is MRHNA and CDR2 SNTAGT. The CDR3 length is 14 residues. Losses at the gene ends were 5 bases for V and 4 bases for J; bases not matched to a gene: 4. The CDR3 loop reads CASSRRGGADTQYF. CDR3 nucleotide sequence: TGTGCCAGCAGTAGGCGGGGGGGCGCAGATACGCAGTATTTT.

This chain uses TRBV5-1 with TRBJ1-1, with 7 positions matching TRBD1. Germline-derived CDR1 and CDR2 are SGHRS and YFSETQ. This CDR3 region has 14 residues. Trimming took 3 bases from V and 1 from J; bases not matched to a gene: 3. The CDR3 DNA is TGCGCCAGCAGCTCCGGGACAGCGAACACTGAAGCTTTCTTT. This encodes CASSSGTANTEAFF.

V and J are TRBV5-1 and TRBJ1-5; D is possibly TRBD1 (5 bases). Trimming left V 0 bases short and J 5 bases short, with 6 bases between. Germline loops: CDR1 SGHRS, CDR2 YFSETQ. The CDR3 is 13 residues long. The CDR3 coding sequence is TGCGCCAGCAGCTTGGCGGGGGATCAGCCCCAGCATTTT. Its protein product is CASSLAGDQPQHF.

The chain combines TRBV30 with TRBJ1-2; no clear D gene. There are 12 residues in the CDR3. Between the trimmed V and J ends, which lost 3 bases and 4 bases, there was a span of 9 bases. Germline V gene data show CDR1 as GTSNPN and CDR2 as SVGIG (reference sequence). The CDR3 DNA reads as TGTGCCTGGAGGGGCAACGGCTATGGCTACACCTTC. It is translated as CAWRGNGYGYTF.

This chain links TRBV9 with TRBJ2-2; 10 positions match TRBD1. The CDR3 covers 15 residues. The germline CDR1 and CDR2 sequences are SGDLS and YYNGEE. Germline trimming cut 6 bases from V and 5 bases from J; bases unmatched to any gene: 7. The CDR3 DNA reads as TGTGCCAGCATGTATGGGACAGGGGTTACCGGGGAGCTGTTTTTT. Amino acid sequence: CASMYGTGVTGELFF.

The rearrangement joins TRBV5-1 to TRBJ2-1, with 9 bases lining up with TRBD1. The V gene's germline CDR1 is SGHRS and CDR2 YFSETQ. The CDR3 loop spans 14 amino acids. After removal of 0 bases from V and 7 bases from J, the junction contained 2 bases not matched to a gene. The DNA for the CDR3 is TGCGCCAGCAGCTTGGGGGACAGGGTGAATGAGCAGTTCTTC. Translation: CASSLGDRVNEQFF. Based on the CDR3 plus reference TRBV5-1 and TRBJ2-1, the full variable domain is KAGVTQTPRYLIKTRGQQVTLSCSPISGHRSVSWYQQTPGQGLQFLFEYFSETQRNKGNFPGRFSGRQFSNSRSEMNVSTLELGDSALYLCASSLGDRVNEQFFGPGTRLTVL.

The table lists this clone with many counts. V usage is TRBV7-9 and J usage is TRBJ2-3, with 9 nucleotides matching TRBD1. Losses at the gene ends were 5 bases for V and 0 bases for J; bases not matched to a gene: 12. The CDR3 is made up of 18 amino acids. The germline V gene has CDR1 SEHNR and CDR2 FQNEAQ (reference sequence). The CDR3 DNA sequence: TGTGCCAGCAGCCCGACCGGACAGGGGTGGGGTAGCACAGATACGCAGTATTTT. Translation gives CASSPTGQGWGSTDTQYF.

This clone was counted a few times. The chain uses TRBV2 and TRBJ2-2; 10 nucleotides agree with TRBD1. The germline gives CDR1 SNHLY, CDR2 FYNNEI. The ends lost 6 bases at V and 9 bases at J; junction bases unmatched: 4. The CDR3 runs to 13 residues. CDR3 bases: TGTGCCAGCAGGGGGACAGGGGTCAGGGAGCTGTTTTTT. It encodes CASRGTGVRELFF.

The V call is TRBV18, the J call TRBJ2-3; TRBD2 matches 8 bases. J gave up 5 bases and V 3 bases, and 7 bases lay outside the gene matches. This CDR3 region has 15 residues. Germline CDR1 KGHSH, CDR2 LQKENI. CDR3 bases: TGTGCCAGCTCACCTGTAGCGGGATCTAGAGATACGCAGTATTTT. This sequence encodes CASSPVAGSRDTQYF. Using reference TRBV18 and TRBJ2-3 for the parts outside the CDR3, the full variable domain is NAGVMQNPRHLVRRRGQEARLRCSPMKGHSHVYWYRQLPEEGLKFMVYLQKENIIDESGMPKERFSAEFPKEGPSILRIQQVVRGDSAAYFCASSPVAGSRDTQYFGPGTRLTVL.

The chain employs TRBV5-4 and TRBJ1-1; D unresolved. Trimming took off 4 bases at V and 5 bases at J, with 15 bases between the two ends. Germline V gives CDR1 SGHNT, CDR2 YYREEE (reference sequence). This CDR3 has 14 residues. The CDR3 nucleotides are TGTGCCAGCAGCCCTATTGCGGGGTTTACTGAAGCTTTCTTT. This sequence encodes CASSPIAGFTEAFF.

The V call is TRBV7-2, the J call TRBJ1-3; D unresolved. The ends were cut back, 3 bases at V and 2 bases at J, with 14 bases in the middle. Germline CDR1 reads SGHTA; CDR2 reads FQGNSA. This CDR3 spans 16 amino acids. The CDR3 nucleotides read TGTGCCAGCAGCTTGCGGCCAGTAGCCACTGGAAACACCATATATTTT. Residues: CASSLRPVATGNTIYF.

This sequence joins TRBV15 and TRBJ2-2; tentatively, D is TRBD1 (6 bases). The V gene's germline CDR1 is LNHNV and CDR2 YYDKDF (reference sequence). The V end was cut by 1 base, the J end by 0 bases, with 6 bases between. This CDR3 is built from 15 residues. CDR3 bases: TGTGCCACCAGCAGAGGACAGGCGAACACCGGGGAGCTGTTTTTT. This encodes CATSRGQANTGELFF.

The CDR3 spells CASSRGSSGGTDTQYF. CDR3 DNA sequence: TGTGCCAGCAGTCGAGGCTCGAGTGGAGGCACAGATACGCAGTATTTT. The V gene is TRBV6-6, the J gene TRBJ2-3, with D unclear. The germline V and J ends were trimmed by 5 bases and 1 base, with 16 bases remaining between them. The CDR3 consists of 16 residues. Per the germline V gene, CDR1 is MNHNY and CDR2 is SVGAGI (reference sequence).

The chain uses TRBV5-1 and TRBJ2-2, with D possibly being TRBD2 (5 bases). The CDR3 length is 13 residues. Germline V gene data show CDR1 as SGHRS and CDR2 as YFSETQ. Between the trimmed V and J ends, which lost 3 bases and 9 bases, there was a span of 12 bases. The CDR3 region is CASSSEGKRELFF. CDR3 sequence (DNA): TGCGCCAGCAGCTCAGAGGGAAAAAGGGAGCTGTTTTTT. The complete variable domain, with remaining parts taken from reference TRBV5-1 and TRBJ2-2, reads KAGVTQTPRYLIKTRGQQVTLSCSPISGHRSVSWYQQTPGQGLQFLFEYFSETQRNKGNFPGRFSGRQFSNSRSEMNVSTLELGDSALYLCASSSEGKRELFFGEGSRLTVL.

The chain uses TRBV27 and TRBJ1-4; D is possibly TRBD1 (6 bases). The germline CDR1 and CDR2 sequences are MNHEY and SMNVEV (reference sequence). Trimming shortened V by 3 bases and J by 4 bases, and 12 bases separated the two germline ends. The CDR3 sequence is 15 residues long. CDR3 region: CASSLGAGFNEKLFF. CDR3 nucleotide sequence: TGTGCCAGCAGTTTGGGGGCAGGATTTAATGAAAAACTGTTTTTT.

The count of this clone is one. This chain connects TRBV19 to TRBJ1-2; a possible D gene is TRBD1 (6 bases). Looked up from germline, CDR1 is LNHDA and CDR2 is SQIVND (reference sequence). The CDR3 has 14 amino acids. Trimming shortened V by 5 bases and J by 1 base, and 11 bases separated the two germline ends. As DNA, the CDR3 is TGTGCCAGTAGTCCCCGGGACATTAACTATGGCTACACCTTC. This sequence encodes CASSPRDINYGYTF.

The rearrangement links TRBV5-1 to TRBJ2-3, with 9 bases aligning to TRBD2. Germline lookup yields CDR1 SGHRS and CDR2 YFSETQ. The CDR3 extends over 17 amino acids. The ends lost 0 bases at V and 2 bases at J; junction bases unmatched: 7. CDR3 sequence (DNA): TGCGCCAGCAGCTTGGTGCTGCGGGGGGGTCCCACAGATACGCAGTATTTT. Translation gives CASSLVLRGGPTDTQYF.

The gene calls are TRBV3-1 (or the pseudogene TRBV3-2) and TRBJ1-1, with D perhaps matching TRBD1 (6 bases). Germline V gene lookup returns CDR1 LGHDT and CDR2 YNNKEL (reference sequence). The CDR3 extends over 15 amino acids. Trimming stripped 4 bases from V and 5 bases from J, with 17 bases between. The DNA of the CDR3 is TGTGCCAGCAGCCCCCACCAGGGGAGGGAAACTGAAGCTTTCTTT. Amino acid sequence: CASSPHQGRETEAFF.